This TCR beta chain emerged from a study of cytomegalovirus exposure and HLA in healthy donors. The CDR3 covers 15 residues. Trimming removed 2 bases from V and 0 bases from J, with 12 bases in between. CDR1 SGDLS and CDR2 YYNGEE come from the germline V gene. General study points: Associated with cytomegalovirus, according to the listing, were 164 TCR beta chains. Through in vitro validation, a few CMV-associated chains were shown to be specific for CMV antigens. Most sequenced TCRs were rare (though some public TCRs occurred in many donors). The finding came from a later analysis; first-cohort TCR clusters tended to co-occur in the roughly 110 validation repertoires.

To note about this clone: Its antigen is unidentified. Different DNA sequences within this sample yield the same CDR3.

Some clones are missing from TCRdb's copy, which holds only in-frame ones; the method was immunoSEQ multiplex PCR. Counted here are 99,000 or so clones, approximately 86% occurring once; the ten biggest clones make up 4%. The sequence was obtained from a woman aged 18-29 years in good health and CMV-seropositive. Sequenced: PBMCs. This rearrangement joins TRBV9 to TRBJ2-7; D is possibly TRBD2 (6 bases). This CDR3 is CASSVGTASSYEQYF. Written as DNA, the CDR3 is TGTGCCAGCAGCGTCGGGACTGCGAGCTCCTACGAGCAGTACTTC.